The 4 T cell receptor beta chains given below trace back to one sample, sequenced in a study of cytomegalovirus exposure and HLA in healthy donors. It was with 60 Vbeta and 13 Jbeta primers that the PCR ran. Measured with immunoSEQ multiplex PCR; TCRdb has only the in-frame clones, and not every one. This sample yields about 150,000 clones, of which over 75% are seen a single time; about 0.51% belongs to the top ten. The specimen sequenced was PBMCs. The receptors were sampled from a woman between 35 and 50 years old in good health and CMV-seronegative.

This rearrangement joins TRBV6-5 to TRBJ2-1; TRBD2 is a possible D gene (6 bases). The CDR3 is 14 residues long. The germline V and J ends were trimmed by 4 bases and 9 bases, with 16 bases remaining between them. CDR1 and CDR2 (germline): MNHEY, SVGAGI. CDR3 region: CASSSADYLPEQFF. The CDR3 bases are TGTGCCAGCAGTTCCGCGGACTACCTTCCTGAGCAGTTCTTC.

The chain joins TRBV4-1 to TRBJ2-1; TRBD1 is a possible D gene (6 bases). CDR3 size: 16 residues. Between the trimmed V and J ends, which lost 4 bases and 7 bases, there was a span of 20 bases. CDR1 is MGHRA, CDR2 YSYEKL, per germline. CDR3 region: CASSPQGLAALNEQFF. The CDR3, as DNA: TGCGCCAGCAGCCCACAGGGCCTAGCAGCCTTAAATGAGCAGTTCTTC.

The V and J genes are TRBV4-1 and TRBJ2-7; possible D gene TRBD1, 6 bases. The V end lost 4 bases, the J end lost 1 base, and 17 bases lay between the germline ends. CDR3 size: 16 residues. CDR1 and CDR2 from the germline V gene are MGHRA and YSYEKL. The chain's CDR3 is CASSPAGQGLSYEQYF. The CDR3 region has the DNA TGCGCCAGCAGCCCCGCCGGCCAGGGGTTATCCTACGAGCAGTACTTC.

The V call is TRBV4-3, the J call TRBJ2-2; the D gene is possibly TRBD2 (5 bases). The germline V gene encodes CDR1 LGHNA and CDR2 YSLEER. Deletions cut 0 bases from V and 7 bases from J, with 9 bases between. This CDR3 has 14 residues. The CDR3 region has the DNA TGCGCCAGCAGCCAAGATAGGCGGGTCGGGGAGCTGTTTTTT. Translating gives CASSQDRRVGELFF.